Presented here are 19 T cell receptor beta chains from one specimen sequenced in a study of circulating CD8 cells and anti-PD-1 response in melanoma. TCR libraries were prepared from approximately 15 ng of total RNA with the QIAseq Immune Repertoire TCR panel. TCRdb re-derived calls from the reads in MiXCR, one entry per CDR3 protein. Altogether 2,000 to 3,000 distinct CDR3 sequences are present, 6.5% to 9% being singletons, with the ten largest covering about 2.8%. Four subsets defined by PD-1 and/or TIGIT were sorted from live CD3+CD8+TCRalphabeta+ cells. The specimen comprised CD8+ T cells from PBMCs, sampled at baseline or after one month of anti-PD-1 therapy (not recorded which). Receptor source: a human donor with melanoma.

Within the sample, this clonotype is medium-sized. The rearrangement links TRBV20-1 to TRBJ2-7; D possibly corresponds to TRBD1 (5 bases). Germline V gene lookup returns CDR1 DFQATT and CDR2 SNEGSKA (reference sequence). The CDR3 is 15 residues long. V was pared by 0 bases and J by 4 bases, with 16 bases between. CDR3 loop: CSAREGGRADYEQYF. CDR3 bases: TGCAGTGCTAGAGAGGGCGGCAGGGCGGATTACGAGCAGTACTTC.

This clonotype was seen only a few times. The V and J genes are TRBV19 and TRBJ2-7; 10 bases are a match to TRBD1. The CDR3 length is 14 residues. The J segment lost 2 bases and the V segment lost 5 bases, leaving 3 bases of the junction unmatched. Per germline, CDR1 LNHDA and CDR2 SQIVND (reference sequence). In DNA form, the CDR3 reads TGTGCCAGTAGTGCGACAGGGGGCCCCTACGAGCAGTACTTC. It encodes CASSATGGPYEQYF.

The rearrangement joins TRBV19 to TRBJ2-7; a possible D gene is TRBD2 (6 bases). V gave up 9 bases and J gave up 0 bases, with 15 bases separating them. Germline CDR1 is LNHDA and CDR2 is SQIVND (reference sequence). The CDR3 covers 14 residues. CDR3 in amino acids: CASQTGGDSYEQYF. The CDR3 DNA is TGTGCCAGCCAGACTGGCGGGGACTCCTACGAGCAGTACTTC.

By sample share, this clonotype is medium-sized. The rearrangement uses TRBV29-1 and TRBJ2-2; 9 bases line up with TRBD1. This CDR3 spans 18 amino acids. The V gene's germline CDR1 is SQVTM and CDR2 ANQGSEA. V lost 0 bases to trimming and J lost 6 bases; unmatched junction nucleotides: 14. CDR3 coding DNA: TGCAGCGTTGAAGATCTCCCGGGACAGGGACAGGGAGCCGGGGAGCTGTTTTTT. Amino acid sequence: CSVEDLPGQGQGAGELFF.

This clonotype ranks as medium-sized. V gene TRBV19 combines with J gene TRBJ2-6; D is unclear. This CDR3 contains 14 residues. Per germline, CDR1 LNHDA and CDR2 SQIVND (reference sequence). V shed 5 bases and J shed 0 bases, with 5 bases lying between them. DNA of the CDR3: TGTGCCAGTAGTCTGGTCTCTGGGGCCAACGTCCTGACTTTC. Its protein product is CASSLVSGANVLTF.

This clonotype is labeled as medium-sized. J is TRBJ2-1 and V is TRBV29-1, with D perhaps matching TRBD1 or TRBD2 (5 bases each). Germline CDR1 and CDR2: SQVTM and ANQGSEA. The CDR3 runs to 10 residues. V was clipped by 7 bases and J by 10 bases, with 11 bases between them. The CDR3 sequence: CSGGDVEQFF. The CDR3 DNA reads TGCAGCGGAGGGGACGTGGAGCAGTTCTTC.

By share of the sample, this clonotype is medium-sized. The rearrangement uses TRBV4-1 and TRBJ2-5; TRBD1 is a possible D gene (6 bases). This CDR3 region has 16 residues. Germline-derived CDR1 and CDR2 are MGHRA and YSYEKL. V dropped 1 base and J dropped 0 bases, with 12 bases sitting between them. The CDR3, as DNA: TGCGCCAGCAGCCAAGTCGGACAGCGAAACCAAGAGACCCAGTACTTC. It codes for CASSQVGQRNQETQYF.

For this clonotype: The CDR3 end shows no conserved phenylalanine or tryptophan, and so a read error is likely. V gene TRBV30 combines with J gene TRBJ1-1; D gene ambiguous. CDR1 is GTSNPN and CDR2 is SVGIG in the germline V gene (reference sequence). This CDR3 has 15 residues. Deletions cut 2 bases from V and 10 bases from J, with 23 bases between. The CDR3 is CAWSQRPALEIGAFL. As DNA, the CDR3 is TGTGCCTGGAGTCAACGGCCGGCCTTGGAAATCGGAGCTTTCCTT.

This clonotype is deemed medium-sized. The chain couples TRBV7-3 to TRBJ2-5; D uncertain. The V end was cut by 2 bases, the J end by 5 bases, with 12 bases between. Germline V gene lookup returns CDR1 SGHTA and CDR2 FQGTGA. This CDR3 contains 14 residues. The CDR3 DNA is TGTGCCAGCAGCTTAGGGCATGGTTTCGAGACCCAGTACTTC. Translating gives CASSLGHGFETQYF.

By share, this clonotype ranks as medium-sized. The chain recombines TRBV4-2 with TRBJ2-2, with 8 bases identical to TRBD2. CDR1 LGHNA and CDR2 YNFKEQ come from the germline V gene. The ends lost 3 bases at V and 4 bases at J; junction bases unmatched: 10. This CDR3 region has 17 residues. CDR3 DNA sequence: TGTGCCAGCAGCCAGGAAGCGGGGGTCGCCGGCACCGGGGAGCTGTTTTTT. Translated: CASSQEAGVAGTGELFF.

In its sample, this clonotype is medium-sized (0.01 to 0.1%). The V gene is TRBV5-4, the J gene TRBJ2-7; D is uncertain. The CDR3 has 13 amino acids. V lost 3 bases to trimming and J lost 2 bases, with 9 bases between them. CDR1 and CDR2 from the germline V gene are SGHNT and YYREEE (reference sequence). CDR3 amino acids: CASSWAETYEQYF. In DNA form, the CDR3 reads TGTGCCAGCAGCTGGGCAGAAACCTACGAGCAGTACTTC.

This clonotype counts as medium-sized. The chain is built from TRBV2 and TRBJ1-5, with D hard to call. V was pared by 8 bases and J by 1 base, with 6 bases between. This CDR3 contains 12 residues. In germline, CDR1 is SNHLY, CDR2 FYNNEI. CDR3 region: CASADSNQPQHF. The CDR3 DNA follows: TGTGCCAGCGCGGACAGCAATCAGCCCCAGCATTTT. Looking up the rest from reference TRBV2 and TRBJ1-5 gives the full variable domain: EPEVTQTPSHQVTQMGQEVILRCVPISNHLYFYWYRQILGQKVEFLVSFYNNEISEKSEIFDDQFSVERPDGSNFTLKIRSTKLEDSAMYFCASADSNQPQHFGDGTRLSIL.

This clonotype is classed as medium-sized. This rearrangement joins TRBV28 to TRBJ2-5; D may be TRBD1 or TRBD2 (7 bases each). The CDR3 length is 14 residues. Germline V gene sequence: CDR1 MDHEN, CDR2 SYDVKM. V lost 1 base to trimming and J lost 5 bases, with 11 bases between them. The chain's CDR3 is CASSLYRGGETQYF. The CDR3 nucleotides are TGTGCCAGCAGTTTATACAGGGGAGGGGAGACCCAGTACTTC.

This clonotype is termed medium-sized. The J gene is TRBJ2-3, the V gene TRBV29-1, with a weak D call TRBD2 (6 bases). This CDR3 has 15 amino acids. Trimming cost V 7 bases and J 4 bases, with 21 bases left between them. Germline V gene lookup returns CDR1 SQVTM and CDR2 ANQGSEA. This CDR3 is CSAYVVGGGSDTQYF. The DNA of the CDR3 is TGCAGCGCCTACGTGGTCGGGGGAGGTTCAGATACGCAGTATTTT.

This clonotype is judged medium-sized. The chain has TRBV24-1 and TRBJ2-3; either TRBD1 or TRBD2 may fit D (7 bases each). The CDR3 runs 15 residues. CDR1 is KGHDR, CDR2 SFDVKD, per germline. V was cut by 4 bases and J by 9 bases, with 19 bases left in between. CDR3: CATSDPGLEGATQYF. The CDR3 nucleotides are TGTGCCACCAGTGACCCAGGACTAGAGGGGGCCACGCAGTATTTT.

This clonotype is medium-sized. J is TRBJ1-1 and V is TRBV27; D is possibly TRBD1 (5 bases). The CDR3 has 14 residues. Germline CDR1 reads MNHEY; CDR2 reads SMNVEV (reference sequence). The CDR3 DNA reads TGTGTCTCGCATCATCAGGGTCTTCGGGCTGAAGCTTTCTTT. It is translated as CVSHHQGLRAEAFF.

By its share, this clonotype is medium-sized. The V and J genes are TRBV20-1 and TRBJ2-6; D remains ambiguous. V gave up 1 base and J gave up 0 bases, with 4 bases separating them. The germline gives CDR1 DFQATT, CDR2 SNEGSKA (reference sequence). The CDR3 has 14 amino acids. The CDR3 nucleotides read TGCAGTGCTAGAGCCACCTCTGGGGCCAACGTCCTGACTTTC. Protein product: CSARATSGANVLTF.

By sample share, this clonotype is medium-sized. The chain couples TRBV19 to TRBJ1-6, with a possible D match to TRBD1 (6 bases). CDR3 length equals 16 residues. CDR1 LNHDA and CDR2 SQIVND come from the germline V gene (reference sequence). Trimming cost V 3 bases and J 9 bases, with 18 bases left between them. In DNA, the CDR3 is TGTGCCAGTAGTATCGGGGACACCGTGGTGGGTTCACCCCTCCACTTT. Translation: CASSIGDTVVGSPLHF.

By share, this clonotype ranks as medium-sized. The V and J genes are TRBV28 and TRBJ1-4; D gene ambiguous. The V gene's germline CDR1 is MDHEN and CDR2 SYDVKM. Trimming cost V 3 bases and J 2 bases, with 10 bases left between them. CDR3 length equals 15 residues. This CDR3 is CASSFQPSTNEKLFF. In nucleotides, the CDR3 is TGTGCCAGCAGTTTCCAGCCCAGCACTAATGAAAAACTGTTTTTT.